This TCR beta chain was captured by sequencing in a study of human T cells and chemical hapten exposure. Overall study: Minor volume differences among pooled libraries chiefly drove per-sample TCR yield variation.

This clonotype was seen at least ten times. Per germline, CDR1 DFQATT and CDR2 SNEGSKA (reference sequence). CDR3 length: 10 amino acids. The ends were cut back, 5 bases at V and 12 bases at J, with 11 bases in the middle. Described time point: patch test 1, 2 weeks after DPC sensitization. The treatment denotes: therapeutic diphenylcyclopropenone sensitization with weekly scalp DPC. TCRdb called the RACE reads again in MiXCR, with one record for every CDR3 protein. The sample includes around 52,000 distinct CDR3 sequences, about a tenth of them seen just once. The receptor was derived from a woman aged 35 to 49 with alopecia areata. Some clones in this sample may be carry-over from other donors' samples. The material sequenced was whole blood, taken in connection with sensitization to the hapten diphenylcyclopropenone (DPC). The chain combines TRBV20-1 with TRBJ1-5, with D hard to call. The CDR3 sequence is CSAGSLYQHF. Here the CDR3 DNA reads TGCAGTGCTGGGAGTCTTTACCAGCATTTT.